This paragraph covers one T cell receptor (beta chain) sequence. The sample belongs to a study of glioma-infiltrating T cells after dendritic cell vaccination. Turning to the study itself: Patients received three intradermal dendritic cell vaccine injections at biweekly intervals.

The CDR3 sequence is 18 residues long. With 1 base clipped from V and 5 bases from J, the junction kept 5 bases outside the gene matches. CDR1 SGHTA and CDR2 FQGNSA come from the germline V gene. Method: immunoSEQ multiplex PCR; TCRdb's copy keeps in-frame clones and lacks some. Of about 92,000 clones listed, 86% were seen once; the top ten hold roughly 14%. Blood PBMC samples: pre-vaccination, two weeks post third vaccination, and at tumor progression. J is TRBJ2-2 and V is TRBV7-2; 15 bases are a match to TRBD2. Sequencing was performed on blood, taken before dendritic cell vaccination. The TCR originated in a human donor with glioblastoma. In DNA form, the CDR3 reads TGTGCCAGCAGCTTAGTGGGACTAGCGGGAGGAAGGACCGGGGAGCTGTTTTTT. Protein: CASSLVGLAGGRTGELFF.